This record looks at one TCR beta chain sequence and its context. There is no known antigen for this receptor. Base qualities are not at hand, and no much larger clone is one base apart. This sample is part of a study of T cell responses to AZD1222 COVID-19 vaccine (dated by TCRdb to about 2021). Regarding the complete study: AZD1222 recipients with second doses at about 4 weeks or about 12 weeks were pooled, because spike-specific TCR depth and breadth did not differ between schedules. TCR sequencing was performed for 230 to 250 trial participants, of whom 200 to 220 were given two doses of AZD1222 and around 25 were given two doses of MenACWY control vaccine. Trial participants were enrolled by age into 18-55, 56-69 and 70-plus year subgroups, with 148, 28 and 57 TCR-sequenced participants respectively.

The time point label, as the study defines it: baseline before first vaccination. Samples from vaccinated people were obtained from the UK trials COV001 and COV002, which included a single-blind randomized controlled phase 2/3 trial of AZD1222 (ChAdOx1 nCoV-19) in healthy adults. For TCRbeta chain sequencing, PBMC samples were collected from trial participants at day 0 and at day 28 after the second dose. Results and caveats for the whole study, not just this receptor: Spike-specific TCR breadth and depth rose significantly after two AZD1222 doses compared with day 0 and with MenACWY recipients. In the small 56-69-year group, the increase in depth fell short of significance, most likely because of low power. Conclusions about previously exposed vaccinees are limited, since just a handful of AZD1222 recipients were seropositive for SARS-CoV-2 at baseline. Participants were mostly white British, with more females than males. The authors suggested clonal diversity may have been underestimated. Reportedly, almost half of the unique spike-specific TCRs recognized epitopes lying outside the regions that are mutated in the B.1.351 and B.1.1.7 variants. Because no day 14 peak-response samples were available, the repertoires could be characterized only after the peak T cell response. The whole spike protein was spanned by vaccine-associated CD4 TCRs, and dominant responses were seen in regions 160-218 and 743-854.

Trimming at the junction amounts to 0 bases on V and 1 base on J, and the germline ends lie 6 bases apart. The CDR3 covers 14 residues, taking in both the cysteine and the phenylalanine. Only the CDR3 portion is preserved as DNA: 42 bases, with reading frame beginning at the first base. The germline V gene yields MNHEY for CDR1 and SVGAGI for CDR2. The CDR3 regions of human TCRbeta chains were subjected to immunosequencing. In the paper's pipeline: Repertoire TCRs were matched against a reference library of SARS-CoV-2-specific TCRs generated with the MIRA antigen-specificity platform. Breadth was defined as the fraction of unique TCRs that were SARS-CoV-2-associated. Depth was defined as the fraction of total T cells that were SARS-CoV-2-associated. Using the MIRA data, every spike-specific TCR was mapped to the spike region that the TCR reacted to and assigned to either a CD4 or a CD8 class. Log10-transformed breadth and depth values were compared by one-way ANOVA with Sidak's multiple comparisons tests. Held by TCRdb, this immuneACCESS table contains in-frame sequences only and omits some clones. Under half of the omission traces to an unresolved V gene where checked; the cause of the rest is unknown. V and J calls and clone size are as listed in that table; D and trimming were resolved from the DNA. The sample yields about 140,000 clones; more than 90% were counted once. The ten largest clones capture 4% to 5.5% of the sample.

This clonotype originated in an adult in good health. The sequences come from peripheral blood, collected on day 0 of AZD1222 vaccination. Recombination joined TRBV6-5 with TRBJ1-1; a confident D gene designation cannot be given. The sequenced DNA: TGTGCCAGCAGTTACTCAGGGTGGAACACTGAAGCTTTCTTT. It translates as CASSYSGWNTEAFF.